This TCR beta chain is from a study of PD-1 blockade in classical Hodgkin lymphoma. Study-level results: Nivolumab initiation under 1 year post-ASCT meant exclusion. Complete responders entered with baseline diversity on par with newly diagnosed patients, the results showed.

With respect to this clone: The antigen is undetermined.

Stated time point: cycle 4 day 1 (C4D1), after 6 weeks of nivolumab. Relapse was seen in all patients after autologous stem cell transplantation, and brentuximab vedotin exposure was variable. Assay: immunoSEQ multiplex PCR; the TCRdb copy retains only in-frame clones and omits some. The data hold 6,500 to 7,000 clones, with 86% observed a single time. The germline gives CDR1 ENHRY, CDR2 SYGVKD. V shed 1 base, J shed 3 bases, and the junction held 2 bases outside the gene matches. This CDR3 is built from 14 residues. J is TRBJ2-5 and V is TRBV10-3, with TRBD2 matching 7 bases. Sequenced material: peripheral blood mononuclear cells (PBMCs), taken before the fourth cycle of nivolumab. The origin of this receptor is a human donor with classical Hodgkin lymphoma. CDR3 in amino acids: CAISEWREKETQYF. Here the CDR3 DNA reads TGTGCCATCAGTGAGTGGCGGGAGAAAGAGACCCAGTACTTC.